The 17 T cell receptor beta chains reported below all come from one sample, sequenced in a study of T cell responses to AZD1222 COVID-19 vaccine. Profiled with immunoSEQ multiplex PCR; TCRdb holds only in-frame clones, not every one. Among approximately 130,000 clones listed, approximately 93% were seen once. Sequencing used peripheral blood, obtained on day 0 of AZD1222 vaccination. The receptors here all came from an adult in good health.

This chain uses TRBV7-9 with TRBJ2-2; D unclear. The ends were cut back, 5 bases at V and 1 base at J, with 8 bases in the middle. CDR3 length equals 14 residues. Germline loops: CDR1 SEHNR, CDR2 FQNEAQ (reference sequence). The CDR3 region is CASSPYRNTGELFF. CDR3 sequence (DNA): TGTGCCAGCAGCCCCTACAGGAACACCGGGGAGCTGTTTTTT. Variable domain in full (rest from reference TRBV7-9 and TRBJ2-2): DTGVSQNPRHKITKRGQNVTFRCDPISEHNRLYWYRQTLGQGPEFLTYFQNEAQLEKSRLLSDRFSAERPKGSFSTLEIQRTEQGDSAMYLCASSPYRNTGELFFGEGSRLTVL.

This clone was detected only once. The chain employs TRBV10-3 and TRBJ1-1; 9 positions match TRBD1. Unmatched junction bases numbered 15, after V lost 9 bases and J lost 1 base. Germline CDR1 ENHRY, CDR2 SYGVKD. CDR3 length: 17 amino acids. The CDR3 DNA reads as TGTGCCATTTTGGGCCAGAGACAGGGGGGAGGGAACACTGAAGCTTTCTTT. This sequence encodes CAILGQRQGGGNTEAFF.

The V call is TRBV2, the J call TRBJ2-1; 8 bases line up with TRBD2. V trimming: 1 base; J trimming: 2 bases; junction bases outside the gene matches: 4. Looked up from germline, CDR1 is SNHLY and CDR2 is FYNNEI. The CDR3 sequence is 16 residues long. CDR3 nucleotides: TGTGCCAGCAGTGAAGGGCGGGGGGAAGCCTACAATGAGCAGTTCTTC. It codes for CASSEGRGEAYNEQFF.

The CDR3 reads CASSEQGTDTQYF. The DNA for the CDR3 is TGTGCCAGCAGTGAACAGGGCACAGATACGCAGTATTTT. This chain links TRBV2 with TRBJ2-3; D gene uncertain. The CDR3 totals 13 residues. V lost 2 bases and J 1 base, leaving 4 bases between the germline ends. Germline CDR1 and CDR2: SNHLY and FYNNEI.

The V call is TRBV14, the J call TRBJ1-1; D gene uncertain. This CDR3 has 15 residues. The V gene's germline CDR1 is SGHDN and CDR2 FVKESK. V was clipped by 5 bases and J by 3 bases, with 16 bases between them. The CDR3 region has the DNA TGTGCCAGCAGCGTCTCGGGGTATATAGACACTGAAGCTTTCTTT. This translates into CASSVSGYIDTEAFF.

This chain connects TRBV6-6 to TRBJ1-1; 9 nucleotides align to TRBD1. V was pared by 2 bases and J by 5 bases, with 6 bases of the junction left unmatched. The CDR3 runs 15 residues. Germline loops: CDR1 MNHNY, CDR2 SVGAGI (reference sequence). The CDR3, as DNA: TGTGCCAGCAGTTACACCGGACAGGGGACAACTGAAGCTTTCTTT. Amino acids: CASSYTGQGTTEAFF.

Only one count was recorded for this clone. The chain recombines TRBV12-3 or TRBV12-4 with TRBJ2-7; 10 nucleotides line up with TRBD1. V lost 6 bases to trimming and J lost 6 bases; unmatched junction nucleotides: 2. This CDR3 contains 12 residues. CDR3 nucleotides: TGTGCCAGCAGGACAGGGGGCGCCGAGCAGTACTTC. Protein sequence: CASRTGGAEQYF.

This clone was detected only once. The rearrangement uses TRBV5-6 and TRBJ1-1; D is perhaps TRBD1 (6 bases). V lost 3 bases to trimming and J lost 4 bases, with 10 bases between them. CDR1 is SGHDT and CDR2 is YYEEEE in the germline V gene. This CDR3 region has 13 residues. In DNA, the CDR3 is TGTGCCAGCAGCTCCGTGGACAGCACTGAAGCTTTCTTT. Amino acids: CASSSVDSTEAFF.

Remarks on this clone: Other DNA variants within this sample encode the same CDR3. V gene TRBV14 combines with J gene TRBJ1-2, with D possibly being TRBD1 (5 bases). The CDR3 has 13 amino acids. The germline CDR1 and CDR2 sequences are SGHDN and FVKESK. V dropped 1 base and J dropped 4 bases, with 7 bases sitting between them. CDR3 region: CASSQGTGYGYTF. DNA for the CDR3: TGTGCCAGCAGCCAAGGTACAGGCTATGGCTACACCTTC.

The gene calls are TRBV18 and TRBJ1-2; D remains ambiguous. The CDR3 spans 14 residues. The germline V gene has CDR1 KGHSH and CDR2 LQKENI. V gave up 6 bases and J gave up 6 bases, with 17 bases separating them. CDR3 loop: CASSTAEWRNGYTF. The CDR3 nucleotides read TGTGCCAGCTCTACAGCCGAGTGGCGGAATGGCTACACCTTC.

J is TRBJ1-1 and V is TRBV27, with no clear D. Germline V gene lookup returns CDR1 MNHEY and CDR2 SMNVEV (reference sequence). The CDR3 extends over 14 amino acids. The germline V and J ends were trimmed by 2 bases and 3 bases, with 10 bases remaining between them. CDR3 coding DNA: TGTGCCAGCAGTTTAAATAGGGTCGACACTGAAGCTTTCTTT. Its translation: CASSLNRVDTEAFF.

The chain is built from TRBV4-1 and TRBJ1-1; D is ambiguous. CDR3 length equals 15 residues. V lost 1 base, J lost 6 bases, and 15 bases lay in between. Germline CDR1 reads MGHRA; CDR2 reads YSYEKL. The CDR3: CASSQAQPRKAEAFF. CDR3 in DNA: TGCGCCAGCAGCCAAGCCCAGCCAAGGAAAGCTGAAGCTTTCTTT.

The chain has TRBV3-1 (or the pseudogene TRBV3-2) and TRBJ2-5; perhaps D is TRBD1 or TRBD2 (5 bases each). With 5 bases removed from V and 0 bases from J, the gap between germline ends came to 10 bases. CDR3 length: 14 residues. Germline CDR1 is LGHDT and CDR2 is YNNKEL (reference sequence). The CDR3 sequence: CASSTWGYQETQYF. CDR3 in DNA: TGTGCCAGCAGCACTTGGGGGTACCAAGAGACCCAGTACTTC.

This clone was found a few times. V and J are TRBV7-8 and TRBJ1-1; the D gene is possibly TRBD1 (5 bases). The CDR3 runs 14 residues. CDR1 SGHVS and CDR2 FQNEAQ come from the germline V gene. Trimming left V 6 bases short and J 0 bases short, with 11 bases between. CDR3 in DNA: TGTGCCAGCAGTTTTTGGGGGGTGAACACTGAAGCTTTCTTT. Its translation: CASSFWGVNTEAFF.

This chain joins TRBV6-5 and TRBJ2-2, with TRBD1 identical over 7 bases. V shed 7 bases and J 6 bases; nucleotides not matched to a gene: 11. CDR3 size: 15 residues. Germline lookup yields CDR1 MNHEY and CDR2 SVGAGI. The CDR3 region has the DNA TGTGCCAGCATTGGAAGGGGGCCCAAATCCGGGGAGCTGTTTTTT. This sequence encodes CASIGRGPKSGELFF.

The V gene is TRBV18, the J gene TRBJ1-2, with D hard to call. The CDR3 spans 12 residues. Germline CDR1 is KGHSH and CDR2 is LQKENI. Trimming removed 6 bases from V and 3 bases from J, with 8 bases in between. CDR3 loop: CASSDFHYGYTF. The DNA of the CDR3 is TGTGCCAGCTCGGATTTTCACTATGGCTACACCTTC.

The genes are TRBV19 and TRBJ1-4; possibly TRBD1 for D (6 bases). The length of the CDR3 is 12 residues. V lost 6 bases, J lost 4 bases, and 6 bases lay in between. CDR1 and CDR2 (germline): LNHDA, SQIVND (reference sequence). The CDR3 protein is CASSRGNEKLFF. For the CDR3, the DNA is TGTGCCAGTAGCAGGGGTAATGAAAAACTGTTTTTT.